The rows below give T cell receptor beta chains drawn from one sample of a study of cytomegalovirus exposure and HLA in healthy donors. Sequenced by immunoSEQ multiplex PCR; TCRdb stores in-frame clones only, minus some. This sample carries 70,000 to 90,000 clones, around four fifths of them seen once, and the ten largest clones take around 2.9%. Input material: PBMCs. The receptors stem from a young man in good health and CMV-seronegative. The CDR3 runs from the conserved cysteine through the conserved F or W. D genes are given only for firm matches. Expanded clones are given a class, and other clones once, few, many or no size at all.

cdr3_nt cdr3_aa j_call d_call clone_size v_call
TGTGCCATCAGTGAGGGTATAGGAGGGAATCTTCGCTACACCTTC CAISEGIGGNLRYTF TRBJ1-2 - - TRBV10-3
TGCGCCAGCCGCTCGGGGGGGCGGCGACAAGAGATCCAGTACTTC CASRSGGRRQEIQYF TRBJ2-5 TRBD2 few TRBV5-1
TGCGCCAGCAGCTTGGGCCAGGGGGGAGAGACCCAGTACTTC CASSLGQGGETQYF TRBJ2-5 - - TRBV5-1
TGCGCCAGCAAGACAGGGATCACAGATACGCAGTATTTT CASKTGITDTQYF TRBJ2-3 TRBD1 - TRBV5-1
TGTGCCAGCAGTCAGCCTGGACAGCCTAATTCACCCCTCCACTTT CASSQPGQPNSPLHF TRBJ1-6 - few TRBV2
TGTGCCAGCAGCATGGACCGGGACAGGAGATTGAGCTCCTATAATTCACCCCTCCACTTT CASSMDRDRRLSSYNSPLHF TRBJ1-6 TRBD1 - TRBV5-5
TGCGCCAGCAGCCAAATCCGAAGGGGCGGCGTAGACGAGCAGTACTTC CASSQIRRGGVDEQYF TRBJ2-7 - - TRBV4-1
TGTGCCAGCATTTCGGGGGAAAAACTGTTTTTT CASISGEKLFF TRBJ1-4 - - TRBV2
TGTGCCTGGGCCTTGGGGGACAGCATTTACGAGCAGTACTTC CAWALGDSIYEQYF TRBJ2-7 TRBD1 - TRBV30
TGCAGCGTTGGAGTATTCTCTGGAAACACCATATATTTT CSVGVFSGNTIYF TRBJ1-3 - - TRBV29-1
TGTGCCAGTAGTATTACTAGCGTAGGGACCGGGGAGCTGTTTTTT CASSITSVGTGELFF TRBJ2-2 TRBD2 - TRBV19
TGTGCCAGCAGCTTAGAGCCCTTTTCTGATACGCAGTATTTT CASSLEPFSDTQYF TRBJ2-3 - - TRBV7-6
TGTGCCAGCAATCGGCGGGGGGGGGCCGCCGGGGACAATGAGCAGTTCTTC CASNRRGGAAGDNEQFF TRBJ2-1 TRBD2 - TRBV27
TGTGCCAGCAGCCCCTTCACAGATACGCAGTATTTT CASSPFTDTQYF TRBJ2-3 - - TRBV7-2
TGTGCCTGGAGTGTAGGGGAGGACACTGAAGCTTTCTTT CAWSVGEDTEAFF TRBJ1-1 - - TRBV30
TGTGCCAGCAGCTTCGACAGACCTTACGAGCAGTACTTC CASSFDRPYEQYF TRBJ2-7 - - TRBV7-8
TGTGCCAGCAGTGAGGGTTCAGGGGATCAGCCCCAGCATTTT CASSEGSGDQPQHF TRBJ1-5 - - TRBV6-1
TGTGCCAGCAGCCCCGCCAGGGGGGGCAATCAGCCCCAGCATTTT CASSPARGGNQPQHF TRBJ1-5 TRBD1 - TRBV28
TGTGCCAGCAGCGGGGGCGGCCCTCGGGAGCAGTTCTTC CASSGGGPREQFF TRBJ2-1 - - TRBV9
TGTGCCAGCAGAAACGGGACAGGGCAGTCCACTTATAGCAATCAGCCCCAGCATTTT CASRNGTGQSTYSNQPQHF TRBJ1-5 TRBD1 - TRBV27
TGTGCCAGCAGCTTAACAGGGTGGACTGAAGCTTTCTTT CASSLTGWTEAFF TRBJ1-1 - - TRBV7-2
TGCGCCAGCAGCGCTCCATTTACTAGCGGCAATGAGCAGTTCTTC CASSAPFTSGNEQFF TRBJ2-1 TRBD2 - TRBV5-1
TGTGCCAGCAGCGTCGACAGATCTGCTGAAGCTTTCTTT CASSVDRSAEAFF TRBJ1-1 - - TRBV7-8
TGTGCCAGCAGCCAGAAAGGACAGGGGGAAACTGAAGCTTTCTTT CASSQKGQGETEAFF TRBJ1-1 TRBD1 - TRBV4-2